The present T cell receptor beta chain was sequenced within a study of cytomegalovirus exposure and HLA in healthy donors. The study ran its PCR with 60 Vbeta and 13 Jbeta primers. Profiled with immunoSEQ multiplex PCR; TCRdb holds only in-frame clones, not every one. Seen here are 200,000 or so clones, around 80% observed once, and the top ten hold around 2.2%. CDR1 is LNHDA, CDR2 SQIVND, per germline (reference sequence). CDR3 length equals 13 residues. Trimming cost V 7 bases and J 5 bases, with 14 bases left between them. A note on this clone: Its target is not known.

General study findings and limits: Sequencing had likely introduced a cluster of highly shared sequence variants as an artifact. Most TCR sequences were uncommon, yet certain public TCRs appeared in many donors. Later work showed greater clonal expansion in HLA-associated TCR beta chains than in equally common others.

Source material: PBMCs. The origin of this receptor is a woman in her late teens or twenties in good health and CMV-seropositive. This rearrangement joins TRBV19 to TRBJ1-2; D is undetermined. This CDR3 reads CASTPASIYGYTF. The CDR3 DNA reads as TGTGCCAGTACCCCCGCGAGCATATATGGCTACACCTTC.